This entry lists 30 T cell receptor beta chains sequenced from one sample in a study of CD8 T cells in Susac syndrome. RNA was extracted with the RNeasy kit, and a quantity of roughly 0.5 to 1 ug was reverse transcribed using random hexamers. Each CDR3 protein is one row after TCRdb ran MiXCR on the immunoSEQ multiplex PCR reads. The table has some 300,000 distinct CDR3 sequences, approximately 89% seen once; the top ten hold under 0.2%. The specimen was CD8+ T cells from PBMCs. The receptors stem from a human donor with multiple sclerosis.

This clonotype has only one observation. V is TRBV6-2 or TRBV6-3 and J is TRBJ1-1; TRBD1 aligns across 9 bases. Trimming took 4 bases from V and 4 from J; bases not matched to a gene: 4. This CDR3 contains 14 residues. Germline assignment: CDR1 MNHEY and CDR2 SVGEGT. The CDR3 DNA reads TGTGCCAGCAGTTGGACAGGGGTAGGCACTGAAGCTTTCTTT. Translating gives CASSWTGVGTEAFF.

This clonotype has only one observation. The chain recombines TRBV4-2 with TRBJ2-7, with D possibly matching TRBD2 (5 bases). The germline V gene encodes CDR1 LGHNA and CDR2 YNFKEQ. This CDR3 is built from 15 residues. V was cut by 3 bases and J by 1 base, with 13 bases left in between. The CDR3 coding sequence is TGTGCCAGCAGCCAGTTACTAGTTCCTTCCTACGAGCAGTACTTC. Encoded protein: CASSQLLVPSYEQYF.

The chain recombines TRBV7-9 with TRBJ1-5; D unresolved. Germline V gene data show CDR1 as SEHNR and CDR2 as FQNEAQ (reference sequence). V was clipped by 1 base and J by 4 bases, with 11 bases between them. The CDR3 consists of 15 residues. The DNA for the CDR3 is TGTGCCAGCAGCTTAGGGTTGGGCGAGAATCAGCCCCAGCATTTT. It specifies CASSLGLGENQPQHF.

This clonotype was observed a handful of times. This chain uses TRBV12-3 or TRBV12-4 with TRBJ2-3; unclear D gene. With 4 bases removed from V and 1 base from J, the gap between germline ends came to 9 bases. This CDR3 has 14 residues. CDR3 residues: CASSYSPGTDTQYF. The CDR3 DNA sequence: TGTGCCAGCAGTTATAGCCCGGGCACAGATACGCAGTATTTT.

This clonotype was found a few times. This rearrangement joins TRBV7-9 to TRBJ2-7; TRBD1 is a possible D gene (6 bases). Trimming took 3 bases from V and 4 from J, leaving 13 bases between them. Germline CDR1 SEHNR, CDR2 FQNEAQ (reference sequence). The CDR3 runs to 14 residues. This CDR3 reads CASSFLGTSYEQYF. CDR3 in DNA: TGTGCCAGCAGCTTTCTGGGGACATCTTACGAGCAGTACTTC.

This rearrangement joins TRBV30 to TRBJ2-7, with 9 bases fitting TRBD2. CDR1 GTSNPN and CDR2 SVGIG come from the germline V gene (reference sequence). V lost 2 bases to trimming and J lost 2 bases; unmatched junction nucleotides: 7. The CDR3 totals 15 residues. This chain's CDR3 is CAWSHPPSGTYEQYF. As DNA, the CDR3 is TGTGCCTGGAGTCACCCTCCTAGCGGGACCTACGAGCAGTACTTC. The full variable domain, in which reference TRBV30 and TRBJ2-7 provide the parts outside the CDR3, is SQTIHQWPATLVQPVGSPLSLECTVEGTSNPNLYWYRQAAGRGLQLLFYSVGIGQISSEVPQNLSASRPQDRQFILSSKKLLLSDSGFYLCAWSHPPSGTYEQYFGPGTRLTVT.

The gene calls are TRBV28 and TRBJ2-3; D ambiguous. Germline CDR1 MDHEN, CDR2 SYDVKM. The CDR3 totals 13 residues. With 5 bases removed from V and 2 bases from J, the gap between germline ends came to 8 bases. The CDR3 region is CASSPRVTDTQYF. The CDR3 DNA follows: TGTGCCAGCAGTCCCCGGGTCACAGATACGCAGTATTTT. Full variable domain (missing parts from reference TRBV28 and TRBJ2-3): DVKVTQSSRYLVKRTGEKVFLECVQDMDHENMFWYRQDPGLGLRLIYFSYDVKMKEKGDIPEGYSVSREKKERFSLILESASTNQTSMYLCASSPRVTDTQYFGPGTRLTVL.

The sample holds one count of this clonotype. The J gene is TRBJ2-5, the V gene TRBV7-8; D might be TRBD1 (6 bases). This CDR3 is 15 amino acids long. V gave up 6 bases and J gave up 3 bases, with 17 bases separating them. Per germline, CDR1 SGHVS and CDR2 FQNEAQ. The CDR3 nucleotides read TGTGCCAGCAGAAGGCGTTGGACAGACAAAGAGACCCAGTACTTC. Amino acid sequence: CASRRRWTDKETQYF.

The J gene is TRBJ1-5, the V gene TRBV19, with D uncertain. The CDR3 contains 12 residues. The ends were cut back, 7 bases at V and 3 bases at J, with 7 bases in the middle. Per the germline V gene, CDR1 is LNHDA and CDR2 is SQIVND (reference sequence). The CDR3 region is CASNRVNQPQHF. CDR3 DNA sequence: TGTGCCAGTAACCGGGTCAATCAGCCCCAGCATTTT.

The gene calls are TRBV15 and TRBJ1-4; weak D call: TRBD1 (5 bases). CDR3 size: 17 residues. Germline V gene sequence: CDR1 LNHNV, CDR2 YYDKDF (reference sequence). V gave up 0 bases and J gave up 6 bases, with 17 bases separating them. This CDR3 reads CATSRDSGILADEKLFF. Written as DNA, the CDR3 is TGTGCCACCAGCAGAGATTCAGGGATCTTAGCTGATGAAAAACTGTTTTTT.

The rearrangement uses TRBV6-5 and TRBJ1-2; D is ambiguous. The CDR3 sequence is 17 residues long. V was clipped by 2 bases and J by 4 bases, with 20 bases between them. Germline CDR1 is MNHEY and CDR2 is SVGAGI. The CDR3 DNA sequence: TGTGCCAGCAGTTACCTAACTTTTGACCGAAGCCCCTATGGCTACACCTTC. Translation gives CASSYLTFDRSPYGYTF.

The chain joins TRBV28 to TRBJ2-7; 10 nucleotides match TRBD1. Germline CDR1 reads MDHEN; CDR2 reads SYDVKM. With 1 base clipped from V and 0 bases from J, the junction kept 12 bases outside the gene matches. The CDR3 covers 19 residues. In nucleotides, the CDR3 is TGTGCCAGCAGTTTATTGGCCCCAGGGGACAGGGGTCTCTCCTACGAGCAGTACTTC. Protein: CASSLLAPGDRGLSYEQYF.

The rearrangement joins TRBV6-2 or TRBV6-3 to TRBJ2-1; D is perhaps TRBD1 or TRBD2 (6 bases each). Per the germline V gene, CDR1 is MNHEY and CDR2 is SVGEGT. The CDR3 totals 15 residues. Trimming removed 2 bases from V and 6 bases from J, with 14 bases in between. The CDR3 here is CASSYGVSGANEQFF. DNA of the CDR3: TGTGCCAGCAGTTACGGAGTCTCGGGGGCCAATGAGCAGTTCTTC.

The chain joins TRBV18 to TRBJ2-7; D is perhaps TRBD1 or TRBD2 (5 bases each). CDR1 and CDR2 from the germline V gene are KGHSH and LQKENI. The V and J ends lost 6 bases and 6 bases respectively, with 21 bases between them. CDR3 length equals 15 residues. This chain's CDR3 is CASSLGTTATTEQYF. The CDR3 bases are TGTGCCAGCTCCCTGGGGACGACGGCAACTACCGAGCAGTACTTC.

The V gene is TRBV28, the J gene TRBJ2-2, with D possibly matching TRBD1 (5 bases). The CDR3 runs to 19 residues. Germline V gene lookup returns CDR1 MDHEN and CDR2 SYDVKM. The V and J ends lost 2 bases and 0 bases respectively, with 19 bases between them. In nucleotides, the CDR3 is TGTGCCAGCAGTTTACCGACTTTTGGTGGGGCAGCGAACACCGGGGAGCTGTTTTTT. As protein: CASSLPTFGGAANTGELFF.

The chain recombines TRBV5-4 with TRBJ2-7; 7 nucleotides line up with TRBD1. V was pared by 1 base and J by 2 bases, with 3 bases of the junction left unmatched. The CDR3 has 14 amino acids. The germline V gene has CDR1 SGHNT and CDR2 YYREEE (reference sequence). CDR3 nucleotides: TGTGCCAGCAGCTTGACGGGACAGACCTACGAGCAGTACTTC. This translates into CASSLTGQTYEQYF.

This chain connects TRBV20-1 to TRBJ2-2; D may be TRBD2 (5 bases). The CDR3 is 16 residues long. Trimming shortened V by 3 bases and J by 7 bases, and 21 bases separated the two germline ends. Per the germline V gene, CDR1 is DFQATT and CDR2 is SNEGSKA (reference sequence). The CDR3 reads CSARASGVGESGELFF. Written as DNA, the CDR3 is TGCAGTGCTAGGGCATCAGGAGTTGGGGAGAGCGGGGAGCTGTTTTTT.

The genes are TRBV2 and TRBJ2-1; the D gene is possibly TRBD1 (6 bases). V was pared by 8 bases and J by 10 bases, with 27 bases between. This CDR3 contains 16 residues. CDR1 is SNHLY, CDR2 FYNNEI, per germline. CDR3 protein: CASEWVAGELSGEQFF. The CDR3 nucleotides read TGTGCCAGCGAATGGGTGGCAGGGGAGTTGTCGGGGGAGCAGTTCTTC.

V and J are TRBV5-1 and TRBJ2-7, with D possibly being TRBD1 (6 bases). The CDR3 is 14 residues long. Trimming left V 2 bases short and J 5 bases short, with 14 bases between. Germline CDR1 is SGHRS and CDR2 is YFSETQ. The CDR3 DNA reads as TGCGCCAGCAGCTTCAGTTGGGCAGGGGACGAGCAGTACTTC. Translation: CASSFSWAGDEQYF.

In DNA form, the CDR3 reads TGTGCCAGCAGCCAGGGAACCACAGGGAATCCCTACGAGCAGTACTTC. Translation: CASSQGTTGNPYEQYF. This chain connects TRBV4-2 to TRBJ2-7; possible D gene TRBD1, 6 bases. V lost 3 bases, J lost 2 bases, and 17 bases lay in between. The CDR3 runs 16 residues. The germline gives CDR1 LGHNA, CDR2 YNFKEQ.

This clonotype came up once. This chain uses TRBV11-2 with TRBJ2-1; 11 bases are a match to TRBD1. This CDR3 has 15 residues. Germline assignment: CDR1 SGHAT and CDR2 FQNNGV. J lost 2 bases, V lost 5 bases, and 2 bases had no gene match. The CDR3 loop is CASSKDRGPYNEQFF. As DNA, the CDR3 is TGTGCCAGCAGCAAGGACAGGGGGCCCTACAATGAGCAGTTCTTC.

V gene TRBV4-3 combines with J gene TRBJ2-7; D call uncertain. Germline CDR1 reads LGHNA; CDR2 reads YSLEER. V was cut by 0 bases and J by 0 bases, with 9 bases left in between. CDR3 length: 15 residues. This CDR3 reads CASSQDPASSYEQYF. The DNA of the CDR3 is TGCGCCAGCAGCCAAGATCCGGCTAGCTCCTACGAGCAGTACTTC.

The gene calls are TRBV5-6 and TRBJ1-3; no firm D call. Trimming pared 0 bases from V and 0 bases from J, leaving 13 bases between. Per the germline V gene, CDR1 is SGHDT and CDR2 is YYEEEE. The CDR3 loop spans 17 amino acids. The CDR3 nucleotides read TGTGCCAGCAGCTTGGAGGTTGGATTTCTCTCTGGAAACACCATATATTTT. It translates to CASSLEVGFLSGNTIYF.

Turning to this clonotype: The junction and the germline gene differ at one end; a read error may be behind it. This chain connects TRBV5-4 to TRBJ1-2, with 10 positions matching TRBD1. The length of the CDR3 is 16 residues. CDR1 and CDR2 from the germline V gene are SGHNT and YYREEE (reference sequence). The CDR3 sequence is CASSGRDRGPPFDIFF. CDR3 DNA sequence: TGTGCCAGCAGTGGTCGGGACAGGGGACCGCCTTTTGACATTTTCTTC.

The rearrangement links TRBV29-1 to TRBJ2-1, with D perhaps TRBD1 (5 bases). Trimming cost V 6 bases and J 7 bases, with 7 bases left between them. This CDR3 region has 10 residues. Germline values: CDR1 SQVTM, CDR2 ANQGSEA. DNA of the CDR3: TGCAGCGTGCAGGGTAATGAGCAGTTCTTC. Amino acid sequence: CSVQGNEQFF.

The gene calls are TRBV27 and TRBJ1-3; D remains ambiguous. Trimming stripped 5 bases from V and 0 bases from J, with 11 bases between. This CDR3 has 15 residues. Germline V gene sequence: CDR1 MNHEY, CDR2 SMNVEV (reference sequence). The DNA of the CDR3 is TGTGCCAGCAGTACCGACGGAAACTCTGGAAACACCATATATTTT. This translates into CASSTDGNSGNTIYF.

J is TRBJ2-7 and V is TRBV21-1; TRBD1 reflects the table's D call only, with no check against the DNA. TRBV21-1 is noted as a pseudogene. The CDR3 is made up of 17 amino acids. CDR3 in DNA: TGTGCCAGCAGCAAAGATGGGCCTCGGGGACAGGGTGAGGAGCAGTACTTC. Translated, it gives CASSKDGPRGQGEEQYF.

The count of this clonotype is one. The genes are TRBV30 and TRBJ2-1, with TRBD2 as a possible D gene (6 bases). The V end lost 0 bases, the J end lost 10 bases, and 7 bases lay between the germline ends. Germline CDR1 is GTSNPN and CDR2 is SVGIG (reference sequence). The CDR3 has 11 residues. The CDR3 loop reads CAWSVGGEQFF. CDR3 bases: TGTGCCTGGAGTGTTGGGGGGGAGCAGTTCTTC.

This rearrangement joins TRBV2 to TRBJ1-2; D is unclear. The CDR3 runs 12 residues. Trimming stripped 3 bases from V and 8 bases from J, with 10 bases between. Germline V gene data show CDR1 as SNHLY and CDR2 as FYNNEI. The CDR3 DNA sequence: TGTGCCAGCAGTGATGGCAGTCAAGGCTACACCTTC. This encodes CASSDGSQGYTF.

The chain uses TRBV6-6 and TRBJ2-1; TRBD2 agrees at 8 bases. The length of the CDR3 is 14 residues. In germline, CDR1 is MNHNY, CDR2 SVGAGI (reference sequence). The V segment lost 4 bases and the J segment 9 bases; nucleotides outside the gene matches: 8. CDR3 sequence: CASSLGLVGGEQFF. The CDR3 DNA reads as TGTGCCAGCAGTTTGGGACTAGTAGGGGGTGAGCAGTTCTTC.